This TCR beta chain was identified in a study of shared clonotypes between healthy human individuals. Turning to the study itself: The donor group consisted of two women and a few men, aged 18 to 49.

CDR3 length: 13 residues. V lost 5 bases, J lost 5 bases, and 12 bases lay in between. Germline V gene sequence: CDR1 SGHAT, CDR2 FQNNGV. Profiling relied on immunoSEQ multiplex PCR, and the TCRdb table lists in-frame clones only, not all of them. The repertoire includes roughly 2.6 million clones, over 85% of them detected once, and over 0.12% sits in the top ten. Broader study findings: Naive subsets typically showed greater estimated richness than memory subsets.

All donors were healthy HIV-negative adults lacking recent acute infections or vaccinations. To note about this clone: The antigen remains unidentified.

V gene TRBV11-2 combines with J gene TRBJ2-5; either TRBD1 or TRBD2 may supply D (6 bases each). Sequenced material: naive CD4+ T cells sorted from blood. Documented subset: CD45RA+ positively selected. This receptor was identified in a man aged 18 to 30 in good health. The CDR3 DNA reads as TGTGCCAGCAGCCCAGGGGAGGCGGAGACCCAGTACTTC. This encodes CASSPGEAETQYF.